These T cell receptor beta chains were read from a single sample in a study of cytomegalovirus exposure and HLA in healthy donors. Using immunoSEQ multiplex PCR, the repertoire was profiled, and TCRdb retains in-frame clones only, with some absent. This sample has approximately 200,000 clones, with approximately 81% found just once. What was sequenced was PBMCs. The source of these receptors is a boy younger than 18 in good health and CMV-seronegative. Both conserved end residues are part of each CDR3. Fields, in order: J gene, D gene, clone size, V gene, CDR3 protein, CDR3 DNA. The D gene is left open where the match is weak. A clone size is listed for some rows: how often the clone was seen (once, few, many), or a class if it is expanded.

j_call: TRBJ2-1; d_call: TRBD2; clone_size: NA; v_call: TRBV9; cdr3_aa: CASSVGWGAGVAPDEQFF; cdr3_nt: TGTGCCAGCAGCGTAGGGTGGGGAGCGGGAGTGGCCCCAGATGAGCAGTTCTTC
j_call: TRBJ1-1; d_call: NA; clone_size: few; v_call: TRBV28; cdr3_aa: CASRTPGYTEAFF; cdr3_nt: TGTGCCAGCAGAACCCCAGGGTACACTGAAGCTTTCTTT
j_call: TRBJ1-2; d_call: TRBD1; clone_size: NA; v_call: TRBV7-9; cdr3_aa: CASRDRAGYGYTF; cdr3_nt: TGTGCCAGCAGGGACAGGGCCGGCTATGGCTACACCTTC
j_call: TRBJ2-7; d_call: NA; clone_size: NA; v_call: TRBV30; cdr3_aa: CAWSDKGQQYF; cdr3_nt: TGTGCCTGGAGTGATAAGGGGCAGCAGTACTTC
j_call: TRBJ1-5; d_call: TRBD1; clone_size: NA; v_call: TRBV27; cdr3_aa: CASRRDRGSNQPQHF; cdr3_nt: TGTGCCAGCAGACGGGACAGGGGGAGCAATCAGCCCCAGCATTTT
j_call: TRBJ2-6; d_call: NA; clone_size: NA; v_call: TRBV4-3; cdr3_aa: CASSQDPPSGANVLTF; cdr3_nt: TGCGCCAGCAGCCAAGATCCTCCCTCTGGGGCCAACGTCCTGACTTTC
j_call: TRBJ2-1; d_call: NA; clone_size: NA; v_call: TRBV5-1; cdr3_aa: CASSWGGLNSYNEQFF; cdr3_nt: TGCGCCAGCAGTTGGGGGGGGCTTAACTCCTACAATGAGCAGTTCTTC
j_call: TRBJ2-3; d_call: NA; clone_size: NA; v_call: TRBV6-4; cdr3_aa: CASSERVDTDTQYF; cdr3_nt: TGTGCCAGCAGTGAACGGGTTGACACAGATACGCAGTATTTT
j_call: TRBJ1-6; d_call: TRBD1; clone_size: NA; v_call: TRBV30; cdr3_aa: CAWSRLGTAYNSPLHF; cdr3_nt: TGTGCCTGGAGTCGTCTAGGGACAGCGTATAATTCACCCCTCCACTTT
j_call: TRBJ1-1; d_call: NA; clone_size: NA; v_call: TRBV7-2; cdr3_aa: CASRPQVNTEAFF; cdr3_nt: TGTGCCAGCAGACCTCAGGTGAACACTGAAGCTTTCTTT